This entry features one TCR beta chain sequence. This CDR3 has 14 amino acids. Trimming pared 4 bases from V and 6 bases from J, leaving 16 bases between. CDR1 SGDLS and CDR2 YYNGEE come from the germline V gene. The sample is drawn from a study of STAT5B mutations in CD4+ large granular lymphocyte leukemia. Some clones are missing from TCRdb's copy, which holds only in-frame ones; the method was immunoSEQ multiplex PCR. The data contain 25,000 to 40,000 clones, around 76% of them singletons. This clonotype was obtained from a human donor in good health. Sequenced: CD4+ T cells from blood buffy coats. This chain joins TRBV9 and TRBJ1-2, with D possibly matching TRBD1 (6 bases). Here the CDR3 reads CASSPLTGGDGYTF. The CDR3 coding sequence is TGTGCCAGCAGCCCTCTGACAGGTGGTGATGGCTACACCTTC.